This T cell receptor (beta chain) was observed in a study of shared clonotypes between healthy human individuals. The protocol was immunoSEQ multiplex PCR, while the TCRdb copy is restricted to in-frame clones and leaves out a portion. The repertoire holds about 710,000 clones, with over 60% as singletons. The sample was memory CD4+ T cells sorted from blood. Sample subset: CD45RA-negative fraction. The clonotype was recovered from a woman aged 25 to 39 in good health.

For the CDR3, the DNA is TGTGCCAGCAGCCAAGTTACAGGGGTCGGGGCTTTCTTT. Encoded protein: CASSQVTGVGAFF. The rearrangement uses TRBV4-2 and TRBJ1-1, with TRBD1 identical over 7 bases. Unmatched junction bases numbered 7, after V lost 1 base and J lost 11 bases. The CDR3 length is 13 residues. Germline CDR1 is LGHNA and CDR2 is YNFKEQ.